This T cell receptor (beta chain) was sequenced in a study of early T cells in non-severe SARS-CoV-2 infection. About the study: The study sequenced bulk RNA from unsorted whole blood, with chains unpaired.

One entry per CDR3 protein results from TCRdb running MiXCR on the 5' RACE reads. Counted here are 35,000 to 45,000 distinct CDR3 sequences, over 5% occurring once; the ten biggest clones make up 9.5% to 15%. The CDR3 covers 12 residues. Germline V gives CDR1 SEHNR, CDR2 FQNEAQ (reference sequence). The V and J ends lost 5 bases and 11 bases respectively, with 13 bases between them. Material for sequencing was whole blood. The TCR originated in an adult who was a healthcare worker with PCR-confirmed SARS-CoV-2 infection or an uninfected control (not recorded which). The genes are TRBV7-9 and TRBJ1-5, with D perhaps TRBD1 (5 bases). CDR3 protein: CASSDSPSAQHF. In nucleotides, the CDR3 is TGTGCCAGCAGCGACAGCCCCTCGGCCCAGCATTTT.